This T cell receptor beta chain was identified in a study of response to subunit inactivated influenza vaccine. Regarding the study as a whole: Authors suggested each seasonal influenza vaccination recruits few new T cells.

At least ten counts were recorded for this clonotype. Antigen unknown. TCRdb reprocessed the RT-PCR reads via MiXCR and lists one record per CDR3 protein. Among more than 150,000 distinct CDR3 sequences listed, around a tenth were seen once. Germline lookup yields CDR1 SGHTA and CDR2 FQGNSA. The V and J ends lost 0 bases and 4 bases respectively, with 7 bases between them. The length of the CDR3 is 13 residues. This receptor was taken from a man aged 45-65 years who received an inactivated influenza vaccine. The sample was non-naive T cells sorted from PBMCs, taken on the day of vaccination. V and J are TRBV7-2 and TRBJ2-7; no clear D gene. CDR3 residues: CASSLASRYEQYF. The CDR3 DNA sequence: TGTGCCAGCAGCTTAGCGTCACGTTACGAGCAGTACTTC.